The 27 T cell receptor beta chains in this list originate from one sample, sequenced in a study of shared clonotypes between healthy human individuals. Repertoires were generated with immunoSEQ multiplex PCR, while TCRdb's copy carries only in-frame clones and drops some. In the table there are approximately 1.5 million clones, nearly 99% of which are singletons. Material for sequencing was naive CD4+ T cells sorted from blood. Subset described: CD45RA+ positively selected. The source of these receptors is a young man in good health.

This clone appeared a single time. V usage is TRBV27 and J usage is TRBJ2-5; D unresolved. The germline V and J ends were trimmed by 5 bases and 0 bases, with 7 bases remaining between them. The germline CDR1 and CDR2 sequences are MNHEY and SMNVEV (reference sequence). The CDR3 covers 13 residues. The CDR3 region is CASSTTNQETQYF. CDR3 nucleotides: TGTGCCAGCAGTACTACTAACCAAGAGACCCAGTACTTC.

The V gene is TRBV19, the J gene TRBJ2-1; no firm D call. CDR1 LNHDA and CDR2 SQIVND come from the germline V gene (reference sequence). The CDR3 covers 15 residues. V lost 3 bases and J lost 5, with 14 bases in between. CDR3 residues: CASSISVQKNNEQFF. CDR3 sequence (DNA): TGTGCCAGTAGTATTTCCGTCCAAAAAAACAATGAGCAGTTCTTC.

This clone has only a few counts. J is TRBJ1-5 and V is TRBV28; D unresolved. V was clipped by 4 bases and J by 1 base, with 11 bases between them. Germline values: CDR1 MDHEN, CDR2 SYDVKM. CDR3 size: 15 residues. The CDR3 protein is CASSSPGWSNQPQHF. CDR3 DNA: TGTGCCAGCAGTTCCCCGGGTTGGAGCAATCAGCCCCAGCATTTT. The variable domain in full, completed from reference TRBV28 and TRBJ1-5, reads DVKVTQSSRYLVKRTGEKVFLECVQDMDHENMFWYRQDPGLGLRLIYFSYDVKMKEKGDIPEGYSVSREKKERFSLILESASTNQTSMYLCASSSPGWSNQPQHFGDGTRLSIL.

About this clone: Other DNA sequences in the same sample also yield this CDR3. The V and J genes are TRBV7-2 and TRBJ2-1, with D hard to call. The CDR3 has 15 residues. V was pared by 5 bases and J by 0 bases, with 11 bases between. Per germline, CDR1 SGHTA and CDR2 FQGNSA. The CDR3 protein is CASSLGPSSYNEQFF. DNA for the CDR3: TGTGCCAGCAGCCTCGGGCCTAGCTCCTACAATGAGCAGTTCTTC.

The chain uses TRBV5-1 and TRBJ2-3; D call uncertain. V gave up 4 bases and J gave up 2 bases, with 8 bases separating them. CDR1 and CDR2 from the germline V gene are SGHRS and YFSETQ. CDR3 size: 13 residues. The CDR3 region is CASSAPATDTQYF. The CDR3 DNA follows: TGCGCCAGCAGCGCGCCTGCCACAGATACGCAGTATTTT.

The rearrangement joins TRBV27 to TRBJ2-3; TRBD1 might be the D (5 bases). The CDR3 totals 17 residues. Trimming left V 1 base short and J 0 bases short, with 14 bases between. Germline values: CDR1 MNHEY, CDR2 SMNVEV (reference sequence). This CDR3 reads CASSLFGRRVSTDTQYF. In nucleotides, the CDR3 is TGTGCCAGCAGTTTATTCGGGCGCAGGGTGAGCACAGATACGCAGTATTTT.

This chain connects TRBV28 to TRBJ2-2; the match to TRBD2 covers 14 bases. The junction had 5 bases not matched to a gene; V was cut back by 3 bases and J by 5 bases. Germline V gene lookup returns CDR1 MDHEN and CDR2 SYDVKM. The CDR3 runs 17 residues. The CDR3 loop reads CASSFPGLAGGTGELFF. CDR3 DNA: TGTGCCAGCAGTTTCCCCGGACTAGCGGGAGGAACCGGGGAGCTGTTTTTT.

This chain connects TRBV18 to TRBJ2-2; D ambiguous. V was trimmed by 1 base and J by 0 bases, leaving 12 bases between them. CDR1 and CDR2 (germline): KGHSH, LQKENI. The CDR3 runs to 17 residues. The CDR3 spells CASSPLNVRPNTGELFF. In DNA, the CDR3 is TGTGCCAGCTCACCACTCAACGTTAGGCCGAACACCGGGGAGCTGTTTTTT.

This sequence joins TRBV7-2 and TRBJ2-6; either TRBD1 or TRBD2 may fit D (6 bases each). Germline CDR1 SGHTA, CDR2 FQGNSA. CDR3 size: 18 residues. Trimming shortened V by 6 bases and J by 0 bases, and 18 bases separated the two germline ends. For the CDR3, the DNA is TGTGCCAGCAGTCTTTCATCGGGGGCCCCCTCTGGGGCCAACGTCCTGACTTTC. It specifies CASSLSSGAPSGANVLTF.

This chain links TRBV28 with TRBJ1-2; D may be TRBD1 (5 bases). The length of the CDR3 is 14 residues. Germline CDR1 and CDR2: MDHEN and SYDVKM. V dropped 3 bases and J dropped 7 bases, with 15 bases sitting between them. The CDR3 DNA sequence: TGTGCCAGCAGTTTTATGAGGGGCGCGGGTGGCTACACCTTC. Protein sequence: CASSFMRGAGGYTF.

The CDR3 protein is CASSLKGGPGNTIYF. The DNA for the CDR3 is TGTGCCAGCAGCTTAAAGGGAGGTCCTGGAAACACCATATATTTT. The chain has TRBV7-9 and TRBJ1-3; D remains unclear. Trimming shortened V by 2 bases and J by 2 bases, and 10 bases separated the two germline ends. Germline values: CDR1 SEHNR, CDR2 FQNEAQ (reference sequence). CDR3 length: 15 residues.

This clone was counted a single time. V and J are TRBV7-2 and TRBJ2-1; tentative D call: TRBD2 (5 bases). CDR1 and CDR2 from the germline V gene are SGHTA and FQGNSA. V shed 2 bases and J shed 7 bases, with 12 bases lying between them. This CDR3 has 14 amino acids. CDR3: CASSLTASLNEQFF. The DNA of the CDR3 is TGTGCCAGCAGCTTAACGGCTAGCTTAAATGAGCAGTTCTTC.

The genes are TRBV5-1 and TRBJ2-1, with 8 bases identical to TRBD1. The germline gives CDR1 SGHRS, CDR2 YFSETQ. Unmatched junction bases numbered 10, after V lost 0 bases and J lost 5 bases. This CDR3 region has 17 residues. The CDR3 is CASSLGGQAVPHNEQFF. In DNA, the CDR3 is TGCGCCAGCAGCTTGGGGGGACAGGCTGTCCCACACAATGAGCAGTTCTTC.

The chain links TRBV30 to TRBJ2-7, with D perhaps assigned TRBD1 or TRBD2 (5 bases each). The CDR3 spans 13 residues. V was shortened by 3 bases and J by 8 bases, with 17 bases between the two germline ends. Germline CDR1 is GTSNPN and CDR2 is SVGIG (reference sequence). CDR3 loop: CAWRMQGGTKQYF. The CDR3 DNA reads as TGTGCCTGGAGAATGCAGGGTGGGACCAAGCAGTACTTC.

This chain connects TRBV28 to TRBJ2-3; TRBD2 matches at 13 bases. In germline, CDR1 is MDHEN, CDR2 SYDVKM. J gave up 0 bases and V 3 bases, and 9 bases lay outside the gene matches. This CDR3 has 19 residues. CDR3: CASSLPGLAGATSTDTQYF. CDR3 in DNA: TGTGCCAGCAGTTTGCCCGGACTAGCGGGGGCGACTAGCACAGATACGCAGTATTTT.

The CDR3 region has the DNA TGTGCCAGTGATGAAGCGGGACCAGGTAGCACAGATACGCAGTATTTT. It specifies CASDEAGPGSTDTQYF. J is TRBJ2-3 and V is TRBV28; 7 bases agree with TRBD2. V was pared by 9 bases and J by 0 bases, with 12 bases of the junction left unmatched. This CDR3 comprises 16 residues. Germline CDR1 reads MDHEN; CDR2 reads SYDVKM.

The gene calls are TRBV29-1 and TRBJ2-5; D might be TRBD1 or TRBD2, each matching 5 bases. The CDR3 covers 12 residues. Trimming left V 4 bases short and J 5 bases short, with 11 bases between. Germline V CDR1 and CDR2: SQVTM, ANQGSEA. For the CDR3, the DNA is TGCAGCGTTGGTACGGGACGCGAGACCCAGTACTTC. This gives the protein CSVGTGRETQYF.

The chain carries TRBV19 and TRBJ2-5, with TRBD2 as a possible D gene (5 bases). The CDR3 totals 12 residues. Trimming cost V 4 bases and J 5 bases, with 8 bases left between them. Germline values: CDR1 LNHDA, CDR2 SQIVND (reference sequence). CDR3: CASSTGWETQYF. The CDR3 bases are TGTGCCAGTAGTACGGGGTGGGAGACCCAGTACTTC.

CDR3 protein: CASGAYNEQFF. The CDR3 nucleotides read TGTGCTAGTGGTGCATACAATGAGCAGTTCTTC. This chain uses TRBV12-5 with TRBJ2-1; D gene ambiguous. V shed 5 bases and J shed 4 bases, with 3 bases lying between them. Germline V gene data show CDR1 as LGHNT and CDR2 as FRNRAP. The CDR3 is made up of 11 amino acids.

DNA for the CDR3: TGTGCCAGTAGTATATTGGCAAGGCAGTTCTTC. Translation gives CASSILARQFF. V gene TRBV19 combines with J gene TRBJ2-1; D call uncertain. V lost 2 bases and J lost 12, with 8 bases in between. Germline V gene data show CDR1 as LNHDA and CDR2 as SQIVND (reference sequence). CDR3 size: 11 residues.

The CDR3 protein is CASSLVSSGSWGTDTQYF. In DNA form, the CDR3 reads TGTGCCAGCAGCTTAGTGTCTAGCGGGAGCTGGGGCACAGATACGCAGTATTTT. This chain links TRBV7-6 with TRBJ2-3; TRBD2 agrees at 10 bases. J gave up 1 base and V 1 base, and 8 bases lay outside the gene matches. The germline gives CDR1 SGHVS, CDR2 FNYEAQ. The CDR3 length is 18 residues.

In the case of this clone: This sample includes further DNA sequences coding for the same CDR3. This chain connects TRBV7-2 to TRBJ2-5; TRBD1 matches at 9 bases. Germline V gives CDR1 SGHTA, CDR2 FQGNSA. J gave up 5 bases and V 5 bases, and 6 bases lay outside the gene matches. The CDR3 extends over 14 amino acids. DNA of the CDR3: TGTGCCAGCAGCCTGGACAGGGGTGGGGAGACCCAGTACTTC. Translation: CASSLDRGGETQYF.

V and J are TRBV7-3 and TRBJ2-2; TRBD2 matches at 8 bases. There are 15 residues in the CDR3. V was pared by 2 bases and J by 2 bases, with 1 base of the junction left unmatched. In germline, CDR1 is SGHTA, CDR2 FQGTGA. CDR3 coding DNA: TGTGCCAGCAGCTTAGCGGGAGGTAACACCGGGGAGCTGTTTTTT. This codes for CASSLAGGNTGELFF.

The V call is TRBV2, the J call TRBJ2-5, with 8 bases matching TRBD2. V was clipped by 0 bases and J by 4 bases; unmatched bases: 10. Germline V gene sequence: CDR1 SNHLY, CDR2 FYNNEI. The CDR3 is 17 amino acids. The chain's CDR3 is CASSEAGSGGIRETQYF. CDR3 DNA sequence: TGTGCCAGCAGTGAAGCGGGGTCGGGAGGGATAAGAGAGACCCAGTACTTC.

CDR3 DNA: TGTGCCAGCAGCTTAAAAGGGAATGGCTACACCTTC. As protein: CASSLKGNGYTF. The J gene is TRBJ1-2, the V gene TRBV7-9, with unresolved D. Trimming stripped 2 bases from V and 6 bases from J, with 7 bases between. Germline V lookup: CDR1 SEHNR, CDR2 FQNEAQ (reference sequence). This CDR3 has 12 residues.

The CDR3, as DNA: TGTGCCAGCAGCACACGACTAAGCGGGATAACAGATACGCAGTATTTT. It translates to CASSTRLSGITDTQYF. V is TRBV5-4 and J is TRBJ2-3; TRBD2 agrees at 7 bases. In germline, CDR1 is SGHNT, CDR2 YYREEE (reference sequence). The CDR3 covers 16 residues. V lost 4 bases to trimming and J lost 3 bases; unmatched junction nucleotides: 11.

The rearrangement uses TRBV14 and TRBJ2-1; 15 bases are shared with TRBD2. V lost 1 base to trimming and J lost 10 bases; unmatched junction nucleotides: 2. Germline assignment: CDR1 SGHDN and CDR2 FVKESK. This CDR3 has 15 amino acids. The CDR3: CASSQGTSGRGEQFF. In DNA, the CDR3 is TGTGCCAGCAGCCAAGGGACTAGCGGGAGGGGCGAGCAGTTCTTC.